This TCR beta chain was found in a study of CD8+CD57+ T cells in acquired aplastic anemia. Across the study: Isolated CD4+ and CD8+ cells, once sorted, yielded DNA averaging around 2.9 ug. Healthy CD8+ samples averaged about 11 million reads. Study-wide results and caveats: Found in both controls and patients were around 29 CD8+ CDR3 sequences. No significant difference in CD8+ Simpson's diversity was found between patients and controls.

Germline V CDR1 and CDR2: SQVTM, ANQGSEA. This CDR3 contains 15 residues. With 5 bases removed from V and 5 bases from J, the gap between germline ends came to 21 bases. TCR beta VDJ combinations and CDR3 sequences were profiled from genomic DNA. TCRdb ran MiXCR on the reads and lists one entry per CDR3 protein. Of about 140,000 distinct CDR3 sequences listed, more than 35% are singletons. As concerns this clonotype: Its specificity is unknown.

This TCR was sampled from a human donor in good health, serving as a control. The chain has TRBV29-1 and TRBJ2-5, with TRBD2 as a possible D gene (7 bases). The material sequenced was sorted CD4+, CD8+, or CD8+CD57+ T cells (not recorded which) from PBMCs. The CDR3 bases are TGCAGCGTTCGCCCACGGGGGGCCTCGGGGGAGACCCAGTACTTC. Amino acid sequence: CSVRPRGASGETQYF.